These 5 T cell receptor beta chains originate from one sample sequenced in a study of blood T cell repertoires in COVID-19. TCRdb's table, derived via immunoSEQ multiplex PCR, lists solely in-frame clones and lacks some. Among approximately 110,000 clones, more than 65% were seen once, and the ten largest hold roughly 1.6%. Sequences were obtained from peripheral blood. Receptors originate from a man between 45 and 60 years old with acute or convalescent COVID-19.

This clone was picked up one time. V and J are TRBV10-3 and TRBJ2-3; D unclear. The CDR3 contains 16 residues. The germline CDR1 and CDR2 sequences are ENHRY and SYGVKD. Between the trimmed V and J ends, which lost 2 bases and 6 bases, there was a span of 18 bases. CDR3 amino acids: CAISEEVQRTMDTQYF. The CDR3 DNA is TGTGCCATCAGTGAGGAGGTTCAGCGTACGATGGATACGCAGTATTTT.

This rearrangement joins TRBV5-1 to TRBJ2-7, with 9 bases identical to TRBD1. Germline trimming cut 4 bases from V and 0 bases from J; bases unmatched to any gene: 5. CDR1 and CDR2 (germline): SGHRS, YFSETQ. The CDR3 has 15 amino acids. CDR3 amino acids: CASSRTGQGSYEQYF. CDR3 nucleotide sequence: TGCGCCAGCAGCCGGACGGGACAGGGCTCCTACGAGCAGTACTTC.

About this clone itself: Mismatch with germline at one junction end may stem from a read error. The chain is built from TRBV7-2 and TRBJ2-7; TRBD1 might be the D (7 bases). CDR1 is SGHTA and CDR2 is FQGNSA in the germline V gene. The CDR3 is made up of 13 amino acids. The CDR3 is CASSLYLRGAPEF. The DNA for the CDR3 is TGTGCCAGCAGCTTATACCTCAGGGGGGCCCCGGAATTC.

In DNA form, the CDR3 reads TGTGCCAGCAGTTTAGAGACAGGGGGAAAACTGTTTTTT. Protein product: CASSLETGGKLFF. The rearrangement joins TRBV12-3 or TRBV12-4 to TRBJ1-4, with 9 positions matching TRBD1. The V gene end was trimmed by 1 base and the J gene end by 10 bases; junction bases not matched to a gene: 1. This CDR3 is 13 amino acids long.

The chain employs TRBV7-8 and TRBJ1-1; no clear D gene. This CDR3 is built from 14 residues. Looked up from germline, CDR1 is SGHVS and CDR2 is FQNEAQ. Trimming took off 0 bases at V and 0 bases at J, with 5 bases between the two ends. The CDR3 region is CASSLAGLNTEAFF. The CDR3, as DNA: TGTGCCAGCAGCTTAGCCGGGTTGAACACTGAAGCTTTCTTT. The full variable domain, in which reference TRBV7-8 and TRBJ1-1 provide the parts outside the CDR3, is GAGVSQSPRYKVAKRGQDVALRCDPISGHVSLFWYQQALGQGPEFLTYFQNEAQLDKSGLPSDRFFAERPEGSVSTLKIQRTQQEDSAVYLCASSLAGLNTEAFFGQGTRLTVV.